A single sample is the source of the 12 T cell receptor beta chains below, sequenced in a study of blood T cell repertoires in COVID-19 (dated by TCRdb to about 2020). Receptor libraries were prepared by the immunoSEQ multiplex PCR assay. Held by TCRdb, this immuneACCESS table contains in-frame sequences only and omits some clones. Under half of the omission traces to an unresolved V gene where checked; the cause of the rest is unknown. The sample includes around 73,000 clones, with about 86% observed a single time. The ten largest clones add up to under 30% of the sample. The sequencing sample was made of peripheral blood. The origin of the receptors is a human donor in a cohort sampled during active COVID-19.

The V gene is TRBV7-3, the J gene TRBJ2-1, with no clear D. Trimming removed 0 bases from V and 6 bases from J, with 9 bases in between. The CDR3 runs 14 residues. Germline values: CDR1 SGHTA, CDR2 FQGTGA. The CDR3 protein is CASSLTLAANEQFF. CDR3 in DNA: TGTGCCAGCAGCTTAACTTTAGCAGCCAATGAGCAGTTCTTC.

This chain links TRBV9 with TRBJ2-7; 9 nucleotides align to TRBD1. J gave up 4 bases and V 2 bases, and 7 bases lay outside the gene matches. Germline CDR1 is SGDLS and CDR2 is YYNGEE. This CDR3 is 15 amino acids long. The CDR3 loop is CASSVGQGSGYEQYF. For the CDR3, the DNA is TGTGCCAGCAGCGTGGGACAGGGATCGGGGTACGAGCAGTACTTC.

The chain uses TRBV7-8 and TRBJ2-7; 16 bases line up with TRBD2. With V trimmed by 5 bases and J by 7 bases, 5 bases remained unmatched. The CDR3 is made up of 15 amino acids. Looked up from germline, CDR1 is SGHVS and CDR2 is FQNEAQ. The CDR3 is CASSTGTSGRGEQYF. The CDR3 DNA sequence: TGTGCCAGCAGCACAGGGACTAGCGGGAGGGGGGAGCAGTACTTC. The full variable domain, in which reference TRBV7-8 and TRBJ2-7 provide the parts outside the CDR3, is GAGVSQSPRYKVAKRGQDVALRCDPISGHVSLFWYQQALGQGPEFLTYFQNEAQLDKSGLPSDRFFAERPEGSVSTLKIQRTQQEDSAVYLCASSTGTSGRGEQYFGPGTRLTVT.

The rearrangement links TRBV4-1 to TRBJ1-6; D possibly corresponds to TRBD1 (5 bases). Germline CDR1 MGHRA, CDR2 YSYEKL. Trimming shortened V by 0 bases and J by 3 bases, and 12 bases separated the two germline ends. The CDR3 is 17 residues long. The CDR3 coding sequence is TGCGCCAGCAGCCAAGATTGGGCGACAGACTATAATTCACCCCTCCACTTT. Its translation: CASSQDWATDYNSPLHF.

The gene calls are TRBV27 and TRBJ2-1; D unclear. The V end lost 8 bases, the J end lost 0 bases, and 11 bases lay between the germline ends. The CDR3 runs to 14 residues. Germline-derived CDR1 and CDR2 are MNHEY and SMNVEV (reference sequence). DNA of the CDR3: TGTGCCAGCCGCTCACCGGGCTCCTACAATGAGCAGTTCTTC. Its translation is CASRSPGSYNEQFF.

The rearrangement links TRBV6-5 to TRBJ1-2, with a possible D match to TRBD1 (6 bases). This CDR3 spans 13 amino acids. V lost 7 bases and J lost 8, with 17 bases in between. The germline V gene encodes CDR1 MNHEY and CDR2 SVGAGI. The chain's CDR3 is CASKKGGGHGYTF. The CDR3 coding sequence is TGTGCCAGCAAAAAAGGGGGAGGGCACGGCTACACCTTC.

The V gene is TRBV11-2, the J gene TRBJ2-1; D might be TRBD2 (6 bases). This CDR3 region has 13 residues. Germline V gives CDR1 SGHAT, CDR2 FQNNGV. With 5 bases removed from V and 4 bases from J, the gap between germline ends came to 9 bases. The CDR3 is CASSQGLYNEQFF. CDR3 nucleotide sequence: TGTGCCAGCAGCCAGGGACTGTACAATGAGCAGTTCTTC. The whole variable domain, remainder taken from reference TRBV11-2 and TRBJ2-1, is EAGVAQSPRYKIIEKRQSVAFWCNPISGHATLYWYQQILGQGPKLLIQFQNNGVVDDSQLPKDRFSAERLKGVDSTLKIQPAKLEDSAVYLCASSQGLYNEQFFGPGTRLTVL.

This chain joins TRBV6-6 and TRBJ1-5, with D uncertain. V was trimmed by 1 base and J by 2 bases, leaving 9 bases between them. Germline CDR1 is MNHNY and CDR2 is SVGAGI (reference sequence). The CDR3 extends over 15 amino acids. The CDR3 is CASSYYISGNQPQHF. CDR3 nucleotide sequence: TGTGCCAGCAGTTACTACATAAGCGGCAATCAGCCCCAGCATTTT.

The chain joins TRBV6-5 to TRBJ2-7, with 10 bases identical to TRBD1. The J segment lost 1 base and the V segment lost 8 bases, leaving 5 bases of the junction unmatched. Germline V gene sequence: CDR1 MNHEY, CDR2 SVGAGI. The CDR3 is 14 residues long. For the CDR3, the DNA is TGTGCCAGCCTTAGACAGGGGGCTTCCTACGAGCAGTACTTC. It translates to CASLRQGASYEQYF.

The rearrangement uses TRBV7-2 and TRBJ2-1; D is unclear. Trimming stripped 1 base from V and 0 bases from J, with 7 bases between. Germline V lookup: CDR1 SGHTA, CDR2 FQGNSA. The CDR3 runs to 15 residues. The DNA for the CDR3 is TGTGCCAGCAGCTTAGTGGCAGGCTCCTACAATGAGCAGTTCTTC. Translated, it gives CASSLVAGSYNEQFF.

The chain is built from TRBV5-1 and TRBJ1-3; D gene ambiguous. The CDR3 consists of 17 residues. Looked up from germline, CDR1 is SGHRS and CDR2 is YFSETQ. Trimming left V 1 base short and J 0 bases short, with 14 bases between. Here the CDR3 reads CASSLSGSPASGNTIYF. The CDR3 region has the DNA TGCGCCAGCAGCTTGTCGGGGTCTCCCGCCTCTGGAAACACCATATATTTT.

V gene TRBV6-2 or TRBV6-3 combines with J gene TRBJ2-7, with 8 bases identical to TRBD2. V trimming: 4 bases; J trimming: 0 bases; junction bases outside the gene matches: 11. The CDR3 is 17 amino acids. Germline lookup yields CDR1 MNHEY and CDR2 SVGEGT. This CDR3 is CASSLPSSGRSSYEQYF. The CDR3, as DNA: TGTGCCAGCAGTTTGCCCTCTAGCGGGCGAAGCTCCTACGAGCAGTACTTC.